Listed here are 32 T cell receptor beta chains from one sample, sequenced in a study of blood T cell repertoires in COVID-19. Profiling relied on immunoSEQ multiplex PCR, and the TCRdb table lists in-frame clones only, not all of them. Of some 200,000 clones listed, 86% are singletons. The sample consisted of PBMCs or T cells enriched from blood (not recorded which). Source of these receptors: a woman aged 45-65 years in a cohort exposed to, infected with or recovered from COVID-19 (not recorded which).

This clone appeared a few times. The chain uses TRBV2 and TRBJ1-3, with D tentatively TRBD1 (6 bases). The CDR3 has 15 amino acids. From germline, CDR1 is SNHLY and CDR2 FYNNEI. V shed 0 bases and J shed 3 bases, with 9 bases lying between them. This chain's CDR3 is CASSEAGAYGNTIYF. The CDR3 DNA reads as TGTGCCAGCAGTGAAGCGGGGGCGTATGGAAACACCATATATTTT. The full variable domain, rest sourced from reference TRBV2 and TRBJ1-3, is EPEVTQTPSHQVTQMGQEVILRCVPISNHLYFYWYRQILGQKVEFLVSFYNNEISEKSEIFDDQFSVERPDGSNFTLKIRSTKLEDSAMYFCASSEAGAYGNTIYFGEGSWLTVV.

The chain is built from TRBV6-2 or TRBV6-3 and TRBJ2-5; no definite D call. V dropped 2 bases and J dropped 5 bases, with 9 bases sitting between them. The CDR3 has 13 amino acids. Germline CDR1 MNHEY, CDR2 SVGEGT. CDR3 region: CASSYAEFETQYF. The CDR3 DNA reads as TGTGCCAGCAGTTACGCCGAGTTCGAGACCCAGTACTTC.

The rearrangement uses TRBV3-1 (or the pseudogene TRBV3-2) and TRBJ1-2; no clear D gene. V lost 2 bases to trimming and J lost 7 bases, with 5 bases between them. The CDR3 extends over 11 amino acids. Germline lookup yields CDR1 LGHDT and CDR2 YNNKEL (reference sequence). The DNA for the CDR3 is TGTGCCAGCAGCCAAAGCTCTGGCTACACCTTC. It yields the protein CASSQSSGYTF.

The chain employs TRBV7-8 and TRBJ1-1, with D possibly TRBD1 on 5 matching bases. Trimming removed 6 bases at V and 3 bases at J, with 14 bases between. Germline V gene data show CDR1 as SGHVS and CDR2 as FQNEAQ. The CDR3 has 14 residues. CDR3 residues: CASSSRGGDTEAFF. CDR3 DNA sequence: TGTGCCAGCAGTTCCCGTGGGGGGGACACTGAAGCTTTCTTT.

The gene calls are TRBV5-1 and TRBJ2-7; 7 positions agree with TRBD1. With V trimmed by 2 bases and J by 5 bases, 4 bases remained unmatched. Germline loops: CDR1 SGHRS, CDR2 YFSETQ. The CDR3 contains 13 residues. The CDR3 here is CASSFQGDNEQYF. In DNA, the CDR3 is TGCGCCAGCAGCTTCCAGGGGGACAACGAGCAGTACTTC.

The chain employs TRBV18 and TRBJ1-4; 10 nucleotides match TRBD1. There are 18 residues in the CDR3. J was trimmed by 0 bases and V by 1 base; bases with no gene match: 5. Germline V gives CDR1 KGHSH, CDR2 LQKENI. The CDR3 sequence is CASSPRPGTGATNEKLFF. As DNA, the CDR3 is TGTGCCAGCTCACCACGTCCCGGGACAGGGGCAACTAATGAAAAACTGTTTTTT.

CDR3 coding DNA: TGTGCCAGCAGCCCGCTAGACAGCAATTCACCCCTCCACTTT. This encodes CASSPLDSNSPLHF. V usage is TRBV3-1 (or the pseudogene TRBV3-2) and J usage is TRBJ1-6, with a possible D match to TRBD1 (5 bases). V lost 4 bases and J 7 bases, leaving 11 bases between the germline ends. Germline values: CDR1 LGHDT, CDR2 YNNKEL (reference sequence). The CDR3 contains 14 residues.

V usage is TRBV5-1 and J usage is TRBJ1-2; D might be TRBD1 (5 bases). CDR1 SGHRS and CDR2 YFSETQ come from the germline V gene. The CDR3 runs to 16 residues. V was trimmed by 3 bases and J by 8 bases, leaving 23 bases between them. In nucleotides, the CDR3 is TGCGCCAGCAGCTGGAAGTTATCGGACACCTCAGAAGGCTACACCTTC. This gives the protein CASSWKLSDTSEGYTF.

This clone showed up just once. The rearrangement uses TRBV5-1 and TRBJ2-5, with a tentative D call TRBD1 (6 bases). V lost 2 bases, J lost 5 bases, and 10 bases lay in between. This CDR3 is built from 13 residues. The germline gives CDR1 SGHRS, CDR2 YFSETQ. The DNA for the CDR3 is TGCGCCAGCAGCTTACAGGGCAGGGAGACCCAGTACTTC. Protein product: CASSLQGRETQYF.

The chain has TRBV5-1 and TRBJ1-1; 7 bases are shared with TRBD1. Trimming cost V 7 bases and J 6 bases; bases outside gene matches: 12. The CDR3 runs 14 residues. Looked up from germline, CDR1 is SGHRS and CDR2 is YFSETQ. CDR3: CASSRGTGEPEAFF. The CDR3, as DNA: TGCGCCAGCTCCCGGGGTACAGGGGAGCCTGAAGCTTTCTTT.

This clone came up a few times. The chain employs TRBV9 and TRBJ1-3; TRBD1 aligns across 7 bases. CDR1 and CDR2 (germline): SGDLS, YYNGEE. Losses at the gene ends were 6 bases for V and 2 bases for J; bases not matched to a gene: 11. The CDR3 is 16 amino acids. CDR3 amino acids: CASTGGGRLTGNTIYF. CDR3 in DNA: TGTGCCAGCACCGGAGGGGGCCGGCTAACTGGAAACACCATATATTTT. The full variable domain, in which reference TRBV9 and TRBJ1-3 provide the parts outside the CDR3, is DSGVTQTPKHLITATGQRVTLRCSPRSGDLSVYWYQQSLDQGLQFLIQYYNGEERAKGNILERFSAQQFPDLHSELNLSSLELGDSALYFCASTGGGRLTGNTIYFGEGSWLTVV.

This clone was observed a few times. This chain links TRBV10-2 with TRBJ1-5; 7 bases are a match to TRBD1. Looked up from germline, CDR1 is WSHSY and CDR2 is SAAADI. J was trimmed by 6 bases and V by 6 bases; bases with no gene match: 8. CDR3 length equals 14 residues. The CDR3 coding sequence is TGCGCCAGCAGGGACAGGTCGGTGGGTCAGCCCCAGCATTTT. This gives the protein CASRDRSVGQPQHF.

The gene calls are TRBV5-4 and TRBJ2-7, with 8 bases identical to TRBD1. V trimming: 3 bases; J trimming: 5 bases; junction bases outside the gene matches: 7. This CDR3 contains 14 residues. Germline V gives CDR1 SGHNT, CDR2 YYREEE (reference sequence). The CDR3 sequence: CASSSPGGRNEQYF. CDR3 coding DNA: TGTGCCAGCAGCTCGCCAGGGGGCAGGAACGAGCAGTACTTC.

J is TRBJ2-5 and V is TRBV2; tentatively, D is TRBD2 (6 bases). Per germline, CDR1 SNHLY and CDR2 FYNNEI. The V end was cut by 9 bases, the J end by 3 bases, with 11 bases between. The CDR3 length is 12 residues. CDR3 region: CASNTGEETQYF. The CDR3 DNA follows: TGTGCCAGTAATACGGGGGAAGAGACCCAGTACTTC.

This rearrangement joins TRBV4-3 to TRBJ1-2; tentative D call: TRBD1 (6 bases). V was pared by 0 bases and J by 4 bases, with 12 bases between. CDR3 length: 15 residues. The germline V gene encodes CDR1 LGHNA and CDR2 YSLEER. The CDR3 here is CASSQDRTVAYGYTF. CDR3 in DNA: TGCGCCAGCAGCCAAGATCGGACAGTCGCCTATGGCTACACCTTC.

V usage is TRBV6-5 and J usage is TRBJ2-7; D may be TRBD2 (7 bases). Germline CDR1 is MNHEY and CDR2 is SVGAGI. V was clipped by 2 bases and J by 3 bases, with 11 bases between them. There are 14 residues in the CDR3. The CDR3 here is CASSYGGASYEQYF. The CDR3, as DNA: TGTGCCAGCAGTTACGGGGGGGCGAGCTACGAGCAGTACTTC.

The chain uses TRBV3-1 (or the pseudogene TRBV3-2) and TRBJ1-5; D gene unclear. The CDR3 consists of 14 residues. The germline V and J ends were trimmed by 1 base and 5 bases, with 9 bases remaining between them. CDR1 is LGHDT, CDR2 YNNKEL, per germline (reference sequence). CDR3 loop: CASSQGRRHQPQHF. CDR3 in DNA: TGTGCCAGCAGCCAAGGCAGGCGACATCAGCCCCAGCATTTT.

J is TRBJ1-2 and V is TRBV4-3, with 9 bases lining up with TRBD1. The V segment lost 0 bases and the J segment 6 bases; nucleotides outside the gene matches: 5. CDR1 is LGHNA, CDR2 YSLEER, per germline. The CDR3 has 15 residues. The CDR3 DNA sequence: TGCGCCAGCAGCCAAGAACAGGGGGCGGTCCATGGCTACACCTTC. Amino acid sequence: CASSQEQGAVHGYTF.

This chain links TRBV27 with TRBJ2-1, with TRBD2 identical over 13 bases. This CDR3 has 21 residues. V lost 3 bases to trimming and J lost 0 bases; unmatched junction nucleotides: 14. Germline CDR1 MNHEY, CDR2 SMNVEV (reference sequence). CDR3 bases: TGTGCCAGCAGTTTTTCGACTAGCGGGGGGTCCTTCAGTTACTCCTACAATGAGCAGTTCTTC. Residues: CASSFSTSGGSFSYSYNEQFF.

CDR3 sequence: CASSASGGAPKNIQYF. CDR3 bases: TGTGCCAGCAGCGCTAGCGGGGGGGCCCCTAAAAACATTCAGTACTTC. The genes are TRBV21-1 and TRBJ2-4; the table's D call, TRBD2, has no DNA check behind it. TRBV21-1 is assigned pseudogene status. This CDR3 is 16 amino acids long.

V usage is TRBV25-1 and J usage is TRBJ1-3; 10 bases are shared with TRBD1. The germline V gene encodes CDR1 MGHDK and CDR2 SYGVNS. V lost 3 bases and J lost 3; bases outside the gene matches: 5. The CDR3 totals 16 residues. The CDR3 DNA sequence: TGTGCCAGCAGTGAGTGGGACAGGGGTAATGGAAACACCATATATTTT. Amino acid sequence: CASSEWDRGNGNTIYF.

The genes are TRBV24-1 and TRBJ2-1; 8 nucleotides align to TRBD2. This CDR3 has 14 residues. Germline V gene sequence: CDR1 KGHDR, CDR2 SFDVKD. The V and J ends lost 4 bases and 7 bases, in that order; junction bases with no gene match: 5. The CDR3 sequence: CATSEGSGVNEQFF. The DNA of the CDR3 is TGTGCCACCAGTGAGGGTAGCGGGGTAAATGAGCAGTTCTTC.

CDR3 bases: TGTGCCAGCAGCCCGGCCGGGACAGGACACTACGAGCAGTACTTC. It specifies CASSPAGTGHYEQYF. The V and J genes are TRBV7-2 and TRBJ2-7, with 8 nucleotides matching TRBD1. V dropped 5 bases and J dropped 3; count of bases not matched to a gene: 9. The CDR3 loop spans 15 amino acids. Germline V gives CDR1 SGHTA, CDR2 FQGNSA.

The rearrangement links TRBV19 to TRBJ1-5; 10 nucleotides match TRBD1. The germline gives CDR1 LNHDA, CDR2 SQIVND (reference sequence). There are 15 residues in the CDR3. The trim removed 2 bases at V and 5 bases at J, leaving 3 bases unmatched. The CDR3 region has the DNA TGTGCCAGTAGTATACTGACAGGGGGCCATCAGCCCCAGCATTTT. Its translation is CASSILTGGHQPQHF. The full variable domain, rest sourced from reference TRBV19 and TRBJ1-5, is DGGITQSPKYLFRKEGQNVTLSCEQNLNHDAMYWYRQDPGQGLRLIYYSQIVNDFQKGDIAEGYSVSREKKESFPLTVTSAQKNPTAFYLCASSILTGGHQPQHFGDGTRLSIL.

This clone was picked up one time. In DNA form, the CDR3 reads TGTGCCAGCAGTCTGAGCGGGGGGGCCCGCAATGAGCAGTTCTTC. Translation gives CASSLSGGARNEQFF. The chain uses TRBV7-9 and TRBJ2-1; TRBD2 matches at 10 bases. With V trimmed by 6 bases and J by 6 bases, 8 bases remained unmatched. Germline V gene sequence: CDR1 SEHNR, CDR2 FQNEAQ (reference sequence). The CDR3 has 15 residues.

This CDR3 reads CASSLGPTMHSPLHF. For the CDR3, the DNA is TGTGCCAGCAGCTTGGGTCCAACAATGCATTCACCCCTCCACTTT. The chain combines TRBV5-6 with TRBJ1-6; no reliable D call. This CDR3 is 15 amino acids long. Looked up from germline, CDR1 is SGHDT and CDR2 is YYEEEE. V was clipped by 0 bases and J by 8 bases, with 12 bases between them.

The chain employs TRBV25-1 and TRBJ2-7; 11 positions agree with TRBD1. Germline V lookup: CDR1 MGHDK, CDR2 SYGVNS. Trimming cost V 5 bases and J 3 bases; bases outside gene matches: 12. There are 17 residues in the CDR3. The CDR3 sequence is CASSSPRGDRGIYEQYF. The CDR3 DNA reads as TGTGCCAGCAGTTCCCCGAGGGGGGACAGGGGGATCTACGAGCAGTACTTC.

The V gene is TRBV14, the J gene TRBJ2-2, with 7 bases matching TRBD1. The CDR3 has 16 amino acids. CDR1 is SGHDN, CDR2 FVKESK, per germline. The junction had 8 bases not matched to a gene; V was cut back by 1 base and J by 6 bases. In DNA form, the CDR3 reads TGTGCCAGCAGCCAAGGCGCGACAGGGATGGCCGGGGAGCTGTTTTTT. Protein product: CASSQGATGMAGELFF.

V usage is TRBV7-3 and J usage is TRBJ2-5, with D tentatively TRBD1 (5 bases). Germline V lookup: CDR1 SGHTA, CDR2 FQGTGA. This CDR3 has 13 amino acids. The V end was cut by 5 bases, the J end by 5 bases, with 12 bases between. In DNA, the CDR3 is TGTGCCAGCAGCCCAAACAACAGGGAGACCCAGTACTTC. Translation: CASSPNNRETQYF.

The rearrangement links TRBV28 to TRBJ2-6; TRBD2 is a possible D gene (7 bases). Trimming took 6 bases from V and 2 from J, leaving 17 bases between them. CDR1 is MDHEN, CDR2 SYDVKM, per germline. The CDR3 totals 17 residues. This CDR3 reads CASRRGGGPTGANVLTF. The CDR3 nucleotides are TGTGCCAGCAGGAGGGGAGGGGGTCCGACTGGGGCCAACGTCCTGACTTTC.

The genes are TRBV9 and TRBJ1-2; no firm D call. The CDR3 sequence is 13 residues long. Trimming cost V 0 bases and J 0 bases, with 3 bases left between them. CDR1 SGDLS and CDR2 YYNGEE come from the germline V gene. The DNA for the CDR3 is TGTGCCAGCAGCGTAGATACTAACTATGGCTACACCTTC. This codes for CASSVDTNYGYTF.

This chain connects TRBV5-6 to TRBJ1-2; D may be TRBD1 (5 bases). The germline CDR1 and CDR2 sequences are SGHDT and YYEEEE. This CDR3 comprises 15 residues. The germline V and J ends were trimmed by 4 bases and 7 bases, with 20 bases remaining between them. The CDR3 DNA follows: TGTGCCAGCAGCGCCCGTCCAGGGTTGGTATCTGGCTACACCTTC. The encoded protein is CASSARPGLVSGYTF.